These T cell receptor beta chains were read from a single sample in a study of T cell changes during pregnancy in multiple sclerosis. Clones were sequenced by immunoSEQ multiplex PCR, and TCRdb holds only the in-frame ones, with some missing. Found here are around 80,000 clones, about 91% of them singletons; the top ten hold about 2.5%. Here the sequenced sample was peripheral blood, taken before pregnancy. These receptors came from a female donor with multiple sclerosis, enrolled in a pregnancy study. CDR3s include the opening cysteine and the closing phenylalanine or tryptophan. D genes are given only for firm matches. Not all rows give a size; the values are once, few, many and, for expanded clones, a class.

>NA|TRBV7-9|TRBJ1-1|NA|17
TGTGCCAGCAGCTCAGGGCCCTTGGGCACCATGAACACTGAAGCTTTCTTT
CASSSGPLGTMNTEAFF
>TRBD1|TRBV27|TRBJ2-7|NA|15
TGTGCCAGCACCCCTATGACAGGGGGCTTCTACGAGCAGTACTTC
CASTPMTGGFYEQYF
>TRBD1|TRBV28|TRBJ2-3|NA|16
TGTGCCAGCAGCCCCTCCGGGACAGGGGGCACGGATACGCAGTATTTT
CASSPSGTGGTDTQYF
>NA|TRBV2|TRBJ1-1|NA|11
TGTGCCAGCAGTCTATACACTGAAGCTTTCTTT
CASSLYTEAFF
>NA|TRBV7-2|TRBJ1-3|NA|16
TGTGCCAGCAGCTTATTTGGCCTAGGCTCTGGAAACACCATATATTTT
CASSLFGLGSGNTIYF
>NA|TRBV9|TRBJ2-2|NA|14
TGTGCCAGCAGCGTCGGAGGGAACACCGGGGAGCTGTTTTTT
CASSVGGNTGELFF
>TRBD2|TRBV2|TRBJ2-1|NA|15
TGTGCCAGCACCCTTGATTCGGGAGGGCCCAATGAGCAGTTCTTC
CASTLDSGGPNEQFF
>NA|TRBV2|TRBJ2-7|NA|14
TGTGCCAGCAGTGGACGGGTGCAACCCTACGAGCAGTACTTC
CASSGRVQPYEQYF
>NA|TRBV29-1|TRBJ1-5|once|14
TGCAGCGTTGAAGCGGGAGGGGCCGGTCAGCCCCAGCATTTT
CSVEAGGAGQPQHF
>NA|TRBV4-1|TRBJ2-3|NA|17
TGCGCCAGCAGCCTCATCCCGTTGGGCGGGAACACAGATACGCAGTATTTT
CASSLIPLGGNTDTQYF
>NA|TRBV2|TRBJ2-3|NA|18
TGTGCCAGCACCCTGGGACACGGGTGGGGATCTAGCACAGATACGCAGTATTTT
CASTLGHGWGSSTDTQYF
>NA|TRBV4-1|TRBJ2-7|once|18
TGCGCCAGCAGCCAAGAACTGGCTAGGACAGCCGTCTCCTACGAGCAGTACTTC
CASSQELARTAVSYEQYF
>NA|TRBV5-4|TRBJ1-1|NA|16
TGTGCCAGCAGCCAACAGGGACGAGCGCAAATAGGAGAAGCTTTCTTT
CASSQQGRAQIGEAFF
>TRBD2|TRBV7-2|TRBJ2-5|once|15
TGTGCCAGCAGAGATCTAGCGGGAGACAAAGAGACCCAGTACTTC
CASRDLAGDKETQYF
>NA|TRBV28|TRBJ1-5|once|14
TGTGCCAGCAGGACCGGAGGCGGTAATCAGCCCCAGCATTTT
CASRTGGGNQPQHF
>NA|TRBV5-6|TRBJ2-5|NA|13
TGTGCCAGCAGCTTCCGGACAGAAGAGACCCAGTACTTC
CASSFRTEETQYF
>NA|TRBV29-1|TRBJ2-5|NA|11
TGCAGCGTTAACAGGGCGGAGACCCAGTACTTC
CSVNRAETQYF
>TRBD1|TRBV28|TRBJ2-1|NA|12
TGTGCCAGCAGTTTCAGGGGGCATGAGCAGTTCTTC
CASSFRGHEQFF
>NA|TRBV9|TRBJ2-5|once|15
TGTGCCAGCAGCGTAGGCGGCTTCCGGTCGGAGACCCAGTACTTC
CASSVGGFRSETQYF
>TRBD1|TRBV5-4|TRBJ1-2|NA|13
TGTGCCAGCAGCTTAGGAGGGGGCGGAGGCTACACCTTC
CASSLGGGGGYTF
>NA|TRBV28|TRBJ2-3|NA|15
TGTGCCAGCAGTAAACCTCAGGGTGCCACAGATACGCAGTATTTT
CASSKPQGATDTQYF
>NA|TRBV6-5|TRBJ2-7|NA|14
TGTGCCAGCAGTCGACAGGCAGGCTCCTACGAGCAGTACTTC
CASSRQAGSYEQYF
>NA|TRBV9|TRBJ2-7|NA|14
TGTGCCAGCAGCGTAGATCTCGACAATTACGAGCAGTACTTC
CASSVDLDNYEQYF
>TRBD1|TRBV10-3|TRBJ1-1|NA|15
TGTGCCGTAAGTCCCGGGACAGGGGTAACCACTGAAGCTTTCTTT
CAVSPGTGVTTEAFF
>TRBD2|TRBV6-1|TRBJ2-7|once|15
TGTGCCAGCAGTGTCGAAGCGGGAGCCCAATACGAGCAGTACTTC
CASSVEAGAQYEQYF
>TRBD1|TRBV19|TRBJ2-7|NA|15
TGTGCCAGTAGTATAGTGGGACAGGGATCCTACGAGCAGTACTTC
CASSIVGQGSYEQYF
>NA|TRBV29-1|TRBJ1-4|once|12
TGCAGCGGTCAGGGGCGGTCAGAAAAACTGTTTTTT
CSGQGRSEKLFF
>TRBD1|TRBV7-9|TRBJ1-1|NA|15
TGTGCCAGCAGCTCGACAGGGCCCGGGAACACTGAAGCTTTCTTT
CASSSTGPGNTEAFF
>TRBD2|TRBV9|TRBJ2-7|NA|15
TGTGCCAGCAGCGCGACCTCTAGCGGGATCTACGAGCAGTACTTC
CASSATSSGIYEQYF
>NA|TRBV2|TRBJ2-2|NA|15
TGTGCCAGCAGTGGAGTGCGTCTAAGAACCGGGGAGCTGTTTTTT
CASSGVRLRTGELFF
>NA|TRBV7-8|TRBJ2-3|NA|15
TGTGCCAGCAGCAAAAGAGCAGGGGGGATAGATACGCAGTATTTT
CASSKRAGGIDTQYF
>NA|TRBV12-5|TRBJ2-7|NA|13
TGTGCTAGTAGCCCGGACAGCCGCTACGAGCAGTACTTC
CASSPDSRYEQYF
>NA|TRBV5-1|TRBJ2-7|NA|14
TGCGCCAGCAGCTTGGAGGGGACTTTCTACGAGCAGTACTTC
CASSLEGTFYEQYF
>TRBD1|TRBV15|TRBJ2-3|NA|17
TGTGCCACCAGCAATAAGAGAGGGACAGGGAGAACAGATACGCAGTATTTT
CATSNKRGTGRTDTQYF
>NA|TRBV5-1|TRBJ2-1|NA|12
TGCGCCAGCAGCTTGCTAGGGGCTGAGCAGTTCTTC
CASSLLGAEQFF
>NA|TRBV5-1|TRBJ1-1|NA|17
TGCGCCAGCAGCTTGGCACTGGCTAGGGGGTTGAACACTGAAGCTTTCTTT
CASSLALARGLNTEAFF
>TRBD1|TRBV19|TRBJ2-5|NA|15
TGTGCCAGTAGTACCGGACAGGGCTTTTTAGAGACCCAGTACTTC
CASSTGQGFLETQYF
>NA|TRBV19|TRBJ1-4|NA|15
TGTGCCAGTAGTATTCAGGGAACAACTAATGAAAAACTGTTTTTT
CASSIQGTTNEKLFF
>NA|TRBV5-6|TRBJ2-7|NA|16
TGTGCCAGCAGCTTGGGACTTCGCTACGAGTCCTACGAGCAGTACTTC
CASSLGLRYESYEQYF
>NA|TRBV27|TRBJ1-4|once|15
TGTGCCAGCAGTTTAATCGGGACACTTAATGAAAAACTGTTTTTT
CASSLIGTLNEKLFF
>NA|TRBV5-6|TRBJ2-4|NA|16
TGTGCCAGCAGCTTGAGGGCAGGGTGGACCAAAAACATTCAGTACTTC
CASSLRAGWTKNIQYF
>TRBD1|TRBV4-3|TRBJ1-1|NA|15
TGCGCCAGCAGCCGAGGGACAGGGGCGAACACTGAAGCTTTCTTT
CASSRGTGANTEAFF
>NA|TRBV5-6|TRBJ2-2|NA|14
TGTGCCAGCAGCTTTCTAGGGGGCACCGGGGAGCTGTTTTTT
CASSFLGGTGELFF
>NA|TRBV7-9|TRBJ1-1|NA|12
TGTGCCAGCAGCTTAGCGGCAGGGGAAGCTTTCTTT
CASSLAAGEAFF
>TRBD1|TRBV5-1|TRBJ2-4|NA|15
TGCGCCAGCAGCCAGACAGGGATTGGGTGGGCCATTCAGTACTTC
CASSQTGIGWAIQYF
>TRBD1|TRBV28|TRBJ1-5|NA|14
TGTGCCAGCAGCCGGGACAGGGGTTATCAGCCCCAGCATTTT
CASSRDRGYQPQHF
>TRBD2|TRBV6-4|TRBJ2-3|NA|13
TGTGCCCTCCTGGGGGGGGAGGCAGATACGCAGTATTTT
CALLGGEADTQYF
>TRBD1|TRBV30|TRBJ2-3|NA|12
TGTGCCTTGGGACAGGGCACAGATACGCAGTATTTT
CALGQGTDTQYF
>NA|TRBV6-5|TRBJ2-5|NA|13
TGTGCCAGCAGTTCTCTAGTCCAAGAGACCCAGTACTTC
CASSSLVQETQYF
>NA|TRBV6-5|TRBJ2-7|NA|14
TGTGCCAGCAGTCAAACCCGGAGCGGAGGCGAGCAGTACTTC
CASSQTRSGGEQYF
>NA|TRBV6-1|TRBJ2-5|once|14
TGTGCCGTGCAGACTTCACTCCCCTCGGAGACCCAGTACTTC
CAVQTSLPSETQYF
>TRBD1|TRBV7-9|TRBJ1-5|once|17
TGTGCCAGCAGCTTGGTACTGACAGGGGAGATGGATCAGCCCCAGCATTTT
CASSLVLTGEMDQPQHF
>TRBD1|TRBV6-4|TRBJ2-3|NA|16
TGTGCCAGCAGTGACTCGACTGGACAGGGGGCAGATACGCAGTATTTT
CASSDSTGQGADTQYF
>TRBD2|TRBV19|TRBJ2-3|NA|15
TGTGCCAGCGAAGCTAGCGGGAGGGACACAGATACGCAGTATTTT
CASEASGRDTDTQYF
>TRBD2|TRBV7-9|TRBJ2-5|NA|17
TGTGCCAGCAGCTTAGCTGGCGGGAGCCCCCTTCGAGAGACCCAGTACTTC
CASSLAGGSPLRETQYF